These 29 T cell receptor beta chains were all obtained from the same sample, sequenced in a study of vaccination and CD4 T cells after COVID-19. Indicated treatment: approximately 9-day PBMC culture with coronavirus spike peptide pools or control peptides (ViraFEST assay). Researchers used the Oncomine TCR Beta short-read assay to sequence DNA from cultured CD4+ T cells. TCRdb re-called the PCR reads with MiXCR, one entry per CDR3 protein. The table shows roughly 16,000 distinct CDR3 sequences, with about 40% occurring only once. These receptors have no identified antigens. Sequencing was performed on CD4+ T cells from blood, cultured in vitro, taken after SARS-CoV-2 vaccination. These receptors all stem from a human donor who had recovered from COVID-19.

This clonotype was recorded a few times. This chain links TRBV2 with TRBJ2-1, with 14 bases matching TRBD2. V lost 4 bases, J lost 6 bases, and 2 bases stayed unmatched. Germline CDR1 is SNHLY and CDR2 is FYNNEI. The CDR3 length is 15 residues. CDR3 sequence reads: CASSGGTSGSNEQFF. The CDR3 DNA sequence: TGTGCCAGCAGTGGGGGGACTAGCGGGAGCAATGAGCAGTTCTTC.

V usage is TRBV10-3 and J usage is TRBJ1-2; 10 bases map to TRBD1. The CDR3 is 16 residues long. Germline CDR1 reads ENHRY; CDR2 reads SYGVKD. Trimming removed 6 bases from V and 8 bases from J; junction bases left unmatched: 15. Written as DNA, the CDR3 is TGTGCCATCAGCCTACCTCCGGGACAGGGGACGGGGGGCTACACCTTC. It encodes CAISLPPGQGTGGYTF.

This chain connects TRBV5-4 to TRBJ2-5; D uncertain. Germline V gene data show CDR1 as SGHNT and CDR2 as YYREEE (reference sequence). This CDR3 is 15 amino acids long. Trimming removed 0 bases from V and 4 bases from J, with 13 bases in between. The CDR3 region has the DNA TGTGCCAGCAGCTTGGATCCCCTCCAAAGAGAGACCCAGTACTTC. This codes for CASSLDPLQRETQYF.

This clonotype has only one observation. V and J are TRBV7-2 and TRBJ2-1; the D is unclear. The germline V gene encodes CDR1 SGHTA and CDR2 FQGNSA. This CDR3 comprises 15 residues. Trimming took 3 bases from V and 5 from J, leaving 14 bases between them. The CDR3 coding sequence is TGTGCCAGCAGCTTTCCCGCGGCACTGGACAATGAGCAGTTCTTC. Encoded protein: CASSFPAALDNEQFF.

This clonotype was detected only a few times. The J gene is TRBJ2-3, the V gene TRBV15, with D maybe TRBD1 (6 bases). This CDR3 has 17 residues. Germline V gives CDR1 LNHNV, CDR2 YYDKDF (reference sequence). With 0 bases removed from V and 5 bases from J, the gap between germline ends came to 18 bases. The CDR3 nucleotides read TGTGCCACCAGCAGAGATCGGATGCAGGGGAGTGGAGATACGCAGTATTTT. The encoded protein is CATSRDRMQGSGDTQYF.

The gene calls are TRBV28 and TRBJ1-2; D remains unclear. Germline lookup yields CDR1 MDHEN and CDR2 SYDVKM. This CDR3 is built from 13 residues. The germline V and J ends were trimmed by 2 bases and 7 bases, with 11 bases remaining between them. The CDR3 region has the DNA TGTGCCAGCAGTTTAGGAGTCAGTGGTGGCTACACCTTC. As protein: CASSLGVSGGYTF.

Written as DNA, the CDR3 is TGTGCCAGCAGGGACCCGGATCAATGGGCGCAGTATTTT. It codes for CASRDPDQWAQYF. V is TRBV2 and J is TRBJ2-3; D is unresolved. The CDR3 sequence is 13 residues long. The V gene's germline CDR1 is SNHLY and CDR2 FYNNEI. V dropped 6 bases and J dropped 10 bases, with 17 bases sitting between them.

DNA of the CDR3: TGTGCCAGCAGCTTAGACACAAGCAGCAATCAGCCCCAGCATTTT. Protein: CASSLDTSSNQPQHF. The chain has TRBV7-2 and TRBJ1-5; D call uncertain. The CDR3 runs to 15 residues. Germline-derived CDR1 and CDR2 are SGHTA and FQGNSA. The V and J ends lost 1 base and 1 base respectively, with 8 bases between them.

The CDR3 sequence: CASSFPGNYGYTF. The CDR3 nucleotides are TGTGCCAGCAGTTTCCCCGGGAACTATGGCTACACCTTC. The chain links TRBV5-5 to TRBJ1-2; no firm D call. V was cut by 5 bases and J by 2 bases, with 10 bases left in between. Germline V gives CDR1 SGHKS, CDR2 YYEKEE (reference sequence). The CDR3 spans 13 residues.

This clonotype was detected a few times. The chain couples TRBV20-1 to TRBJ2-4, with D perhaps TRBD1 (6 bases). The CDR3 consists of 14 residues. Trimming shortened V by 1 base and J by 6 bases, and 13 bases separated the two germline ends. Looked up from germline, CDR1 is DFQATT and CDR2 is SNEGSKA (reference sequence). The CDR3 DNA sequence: TGCAGTGCTAGAGGTATGGGACATCGAAACATTCAGTACTTC. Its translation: CSARGMGHRNIQYF.

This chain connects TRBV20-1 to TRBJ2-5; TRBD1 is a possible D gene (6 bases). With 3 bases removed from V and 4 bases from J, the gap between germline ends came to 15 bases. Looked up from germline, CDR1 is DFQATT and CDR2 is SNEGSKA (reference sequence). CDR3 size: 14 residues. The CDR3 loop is CSASPPARGETQYF. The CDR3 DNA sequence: TGCAGTGCTAGTCCCCCGGCCAGGGGAGAGACCCAGTACTTC.

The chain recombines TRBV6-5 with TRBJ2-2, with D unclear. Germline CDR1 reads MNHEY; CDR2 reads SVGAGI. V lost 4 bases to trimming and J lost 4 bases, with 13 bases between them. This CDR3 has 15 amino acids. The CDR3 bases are TGTGCCAGCAGTTTCGACCCGACACCCACCGGGGAGCTGTTTTTT. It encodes CASSFDPTPTGELFF.

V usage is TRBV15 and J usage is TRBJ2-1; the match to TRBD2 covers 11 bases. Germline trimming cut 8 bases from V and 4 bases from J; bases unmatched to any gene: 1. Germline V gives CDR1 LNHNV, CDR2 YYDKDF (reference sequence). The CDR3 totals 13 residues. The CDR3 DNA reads TGTGCCACCGGGACTAGCGGTTACAATGAGCAGTTCTTC. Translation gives CATGTSGYNEQFF.

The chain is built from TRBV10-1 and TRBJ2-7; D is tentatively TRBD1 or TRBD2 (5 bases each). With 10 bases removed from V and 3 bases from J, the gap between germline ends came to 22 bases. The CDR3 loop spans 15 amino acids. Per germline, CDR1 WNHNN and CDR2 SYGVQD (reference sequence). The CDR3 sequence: CAIKPGPILNYEQYF. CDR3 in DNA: TGCGCCATAAAGCCGGGGCCGATTTTGAACTACGAGCAGTACTTC.

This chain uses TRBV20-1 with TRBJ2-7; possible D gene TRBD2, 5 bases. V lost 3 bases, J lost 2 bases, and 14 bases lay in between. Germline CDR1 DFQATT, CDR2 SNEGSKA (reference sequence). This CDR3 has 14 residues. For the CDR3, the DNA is TGCAGTGCTAGTCTAAAGGACTTCGCCTACGAGCAGTACTTC. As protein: CSASLKDFAYEQYF.

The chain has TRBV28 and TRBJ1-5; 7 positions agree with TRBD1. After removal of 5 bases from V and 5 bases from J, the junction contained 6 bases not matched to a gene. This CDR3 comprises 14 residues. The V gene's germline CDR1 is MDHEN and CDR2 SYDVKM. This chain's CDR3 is CASSPMRGHQPQHF. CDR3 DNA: TGTGCCAGCAGTCCTATGAGGGGGCATCAGCCCCAGCATTTT. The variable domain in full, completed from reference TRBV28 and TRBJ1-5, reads DVKVTQSSRYLVKRTGEKVFLECVQDMDHENMFWYRQDPGLGLRLIYFSYDVKMKEKGDIPEGYSVSREKKERFSLILESASTNQTSMYLCASSPMRGHQPQHFGDGTRLSIL.

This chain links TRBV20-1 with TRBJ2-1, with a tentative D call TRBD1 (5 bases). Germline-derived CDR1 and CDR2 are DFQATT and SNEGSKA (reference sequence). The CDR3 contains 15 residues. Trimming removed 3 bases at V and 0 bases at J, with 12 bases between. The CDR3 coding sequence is TGCAGTGCTAGGGGGCCTACGACCTCCTACAATGAGCAGTTCTTC. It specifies CSARGPTTSYNEQFF.

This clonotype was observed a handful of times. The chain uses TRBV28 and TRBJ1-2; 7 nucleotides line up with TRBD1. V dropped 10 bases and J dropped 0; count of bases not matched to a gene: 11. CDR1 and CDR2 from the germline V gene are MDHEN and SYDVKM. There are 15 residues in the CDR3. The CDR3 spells CATNRGVGTNYGYTF. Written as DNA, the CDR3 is TGTGCCACCAACAGGGGAGTGGGAACTAACTATGGCTACACCTTC.

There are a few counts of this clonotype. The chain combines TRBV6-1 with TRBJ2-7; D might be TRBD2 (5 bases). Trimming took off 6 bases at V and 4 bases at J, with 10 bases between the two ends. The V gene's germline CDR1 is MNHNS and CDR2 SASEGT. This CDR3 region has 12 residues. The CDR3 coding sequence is TGTGCCAGCAGAACCGGGAAGTACGAGCAGTACTTC. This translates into CASRTGKYEQYF.

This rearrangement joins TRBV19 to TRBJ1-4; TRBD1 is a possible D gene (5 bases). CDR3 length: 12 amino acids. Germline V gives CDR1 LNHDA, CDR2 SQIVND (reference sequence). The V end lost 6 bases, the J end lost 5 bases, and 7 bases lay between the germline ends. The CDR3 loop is CASRDRNEKLFF. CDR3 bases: TGTGCCAGTAGAGACAGAAATGAAAAACTGTTTTTT.

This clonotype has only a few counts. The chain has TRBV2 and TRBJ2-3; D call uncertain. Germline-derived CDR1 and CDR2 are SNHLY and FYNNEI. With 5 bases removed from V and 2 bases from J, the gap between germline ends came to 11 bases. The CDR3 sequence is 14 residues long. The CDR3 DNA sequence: TGTGCCAGCAGTTCCGGTCCGAACACAGATACGCAGTATTTT. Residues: CASSSGPNTDTQYF. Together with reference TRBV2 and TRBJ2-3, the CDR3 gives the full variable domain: EPEVTQTPSHQVTQMGQEVILRCVPISNHLYFYWYRQILGQKVEFLVSFYNNEISEKSEIFDDQFSVERPDGSNFTLKIRSTKLEDSAMYFCASSSGPNTDTQYFGPGTRLTVL.

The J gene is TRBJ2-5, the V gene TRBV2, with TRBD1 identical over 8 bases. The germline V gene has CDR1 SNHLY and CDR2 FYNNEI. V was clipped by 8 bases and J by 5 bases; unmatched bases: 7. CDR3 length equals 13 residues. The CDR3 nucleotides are TGTGCCAGCGAACAGGGGGTTCGCGAGACCCAGTACTTC. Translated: CASEQGVRETQYF.

The CDR3 loop reads CATSREGGRRDYGYTF. Written as DNA, the CDR3 is TGTGCCACCAGCAGAGAGGGGGGGAGACGAGACTATGGCTACACCTTC. The chain employs TRBV15 and TRBJ1-2; the D gene is possibly TRBD1 (5 bases). The CDR3 loop spans 16 amino acids. From germline, CDR1 is LNHNV and CDR2 YYDKDF (reference sequence). Trimming removed 0 bases at V and 3 bases at J, with 14 bases between.

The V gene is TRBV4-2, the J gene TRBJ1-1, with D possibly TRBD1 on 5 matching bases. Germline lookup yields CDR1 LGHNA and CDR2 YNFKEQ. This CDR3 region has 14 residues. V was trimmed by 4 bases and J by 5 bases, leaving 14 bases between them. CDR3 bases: TGTGCCAGCAGCCTCCAGCAGGGTTGGACTGAAGCTTTCTTT. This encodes CASSLQQGWTEAFF.

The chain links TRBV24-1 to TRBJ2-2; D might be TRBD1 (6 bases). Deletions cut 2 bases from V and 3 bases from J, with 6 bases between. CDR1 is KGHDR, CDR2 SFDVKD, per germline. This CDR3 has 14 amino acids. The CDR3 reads CATSDYRDTGELFF. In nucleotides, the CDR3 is TGTGCCACCAGTGATTACAGGGACACCGGGGAGCTGTTTTTT.

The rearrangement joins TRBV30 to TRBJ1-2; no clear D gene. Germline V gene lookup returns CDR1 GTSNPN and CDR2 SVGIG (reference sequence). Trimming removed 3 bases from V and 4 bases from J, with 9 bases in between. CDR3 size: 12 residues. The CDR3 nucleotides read TGTGCCTGGAGAACCCGGGCCTATGGCTACACCTTC. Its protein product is CAWRTRAYGYTF.

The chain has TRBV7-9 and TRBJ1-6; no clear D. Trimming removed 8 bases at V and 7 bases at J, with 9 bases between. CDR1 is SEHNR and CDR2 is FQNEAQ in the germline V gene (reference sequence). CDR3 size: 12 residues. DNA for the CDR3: TGTGCCAGCTCCCCTGAGAATTCACCCCTCCACTTT. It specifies CASSPENSPLHF.

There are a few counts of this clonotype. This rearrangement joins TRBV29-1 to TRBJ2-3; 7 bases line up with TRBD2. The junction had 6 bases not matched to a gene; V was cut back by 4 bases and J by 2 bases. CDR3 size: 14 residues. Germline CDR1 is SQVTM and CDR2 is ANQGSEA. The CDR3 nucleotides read TGCAGCGTTGGTGTCGGGACTAACACAGATACGCAGTATTTT. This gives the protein CSVGVGTNTDTQYF.

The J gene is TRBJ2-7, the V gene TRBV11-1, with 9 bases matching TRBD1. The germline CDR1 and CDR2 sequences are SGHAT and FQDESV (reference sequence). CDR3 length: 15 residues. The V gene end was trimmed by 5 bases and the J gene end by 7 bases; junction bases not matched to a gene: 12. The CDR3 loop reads CASSPRPGQGNEQYF. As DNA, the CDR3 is TGTGCCAGCAGCCCCCGCCCGGGACAGGGTAATGAGCAGTACTTC.